A single sample gave rise to the 21 T cell receptor beta chains below, sequenced in a study of cytomegalovirus exposure and HLA in healthy donors. PCR amplification relied on 60 Vbeta primers (plus 13 Jbeta primers). Measured with immunoSEQ multiplex PCR; TCRdb has only the in-frame clones, and not every one. Altogether around 130,000 clones are present, roughly 77% being singletons, with the ten largest covering around 2%. What was sequenced was PBMCs. The receptors originated from a middle-aged man in good health and CMV-seronegative.

The chain joins TRBV6-5 to TRBJ1-1; possible D gene TRBD1, 6 bases. The CDR3 totals 15 residues. Germline V CDR1 and CDR2: MNHEY, SVGAGI. With 6 bases removed from V and 1 base from J, the gap between germline ends came to 15 bases. The CDR3 reads CASRPRADRNTEAFF. The CDR3 DNA reads TGTGCCAGCAGACCCAGGGCGGACAGGAACACTGAAGCTTTCTTT.

The gene calls are TRBV9 and TRBJ2-1, with 14 bases identical to TRBD2. Germline trimming cut 3 bases from V and 6 bases from J; bases unmatched to any gene: 8. Germline CDR1 and CDR2: SGDLS and YYNGEE. The CDR3 consists of 17 residues. The CDR3 nucleotides read TGTGCCAGCAGCGCTGGGAGGGGGACTAGCGGGAGCAATGAGCAGTTCTTC. Translated: CASSAGRGTSGSNEQFF.

V is TRBV6-5 and J is TRBJ1-2; D ambiguous. Trimming shortened V by 4 bases and J by 3 bases, and 6 bases separated the two germline ends. Germline assignment: CDR1 MNHEY and CDR2 SVGAGI. The CDR3 extends over 12 amino acids. The CDR3 nucleotides are TGTGCCAGCAGTTGGGGAGACTATGGCTACACCTTC. It translates to CASSWGDYGYTF.

This clone was found a few times. The DNA of the CDR3 is TGTGCCAGCAGCCCTCGGTTTGGTAACTACGAGCAGTACTTC. Translation: CASSPRFGNYEQYF. V and J are TRBV9 and TRBJ2-7; D not resolved. Germline V gene data show CDR1 as SGDLS and CDR2 as YYNGEE. The ends were cut back, 4 bases at V and 3 bases at J, with 14 bases in the middle. This CDR3 spans 14 amino acids.

The V call is TRBV7-2, the J call TRBJ2-5; 7 positions agree with TRBD2. V shed 4 bases and J 5 bases; nucleotides not matched to a gene: 7. This CDR3 comprises 14 residues. Germline V gene data show CDR1 as SGHTA and CDR2 as FQGNSA. CDR3 sequence reads: CASSSQRGRETQYF. CDR3 DNA: TGTGCCAGCAGCTCTCAGCGGGGCCGGGAGACCCAGTACTTC.

This clone has only a few counts. This rearrangement joins TRBV5-6 to TRBJ1-2, with TRBD1 identical over 8 bases. The CDR3 totals 15 residues. CDR1 and CDR2 from the germline V gene are SGHDT and YYEEEE. The junction had 12 bases not matched to a gene; V was cut back by 6 bases and J by 5 bases. CDR3 region: CASIQGAVDGYGYTF. CDR3 coding DNA: TGTGCCAGCATCCAGGGGGCAGTCGATGGTTATGGCTACACCTTC.

The chain has TRBV2 and TRBJ2-7, with D perhaps matching TRBD2 (5 bases). Trimming removed 6 bases from V and 4 bases from J, with 10 bases in between. There are 12 residues in the CDR3. Germline-derived CDR1 and CDR2 are SNHLY and FYNNEI. The CDR3 bases are TGTGCCAGCAGCGACCGGGAATACGAGCAGTACTTC. This gives the protein CASSDREYEQYF.

This clone was seen more than once but under ten times. J is TRBJ1-1 and V is TRBV11-1; D gene unclear. Looked up from germline, CDR1 is SGHAT and CDR2 is FQDESV (reference sequence). V lost 1 base and J lost 9, with 12 bases in between. The CDR3 runs to 13 residues. CDR3 loop: CASSLGLVSQAFF. The CDR3 region has the DNA TGTGCCAGCAGCTTAGGACTGGTATCGCAAGCTTTCTTT.

The chain links TRBV10-3 to TRBJ1-1, with 7 bases aligning to TRBD1. The CDR3 loop spans 13 amino acids. Germline V gene data show CDR1 as ENHRY and CDR2 as SYGVKD. Trimming cost V 6 bases and J 5 bases; bases outside gene matches: 6. CDR3 loop: CAIRRDSATEAFF. The CDR3 DNA reads TGTGCCATCAGAAGGGACAGCGCGACTGAAGCTTTCTTT.

The chain combines TRBV18 with TRBJ1-1; TRBD1 agrees at 7 bases. CDR3 length: 16 amino acids. Per the germline V gene, CDR1 is KGHSH and CDR2 is LQKENI. After removal of 3 bases from V and 0 bases from J, the junction contained 7 bases not matched to a gene. The CDR3: CASSPRDSRMNTEAFF. CDR3 sequence (DNA): TGTGCCAGCTCACCTCGGGACAGCCGAATGAACACTGAAGCTTTCTTT.

This clone was counted a single time. The genes are TRBV29-1 and TRBJ2-1; a weak D match, TRBD2 (5 bases). The CDR3 is 13 amino acids. The germline V gene encodes CDR1 SQVTM and CDR2 ANQGSEA. Trimming cost V 6 bases and J 7 bases, with 16 bases left between them. CDR3 amino acids: CSVQLGVGNEQFF. The DNA for the CDR3 is TGCAGCGTCCAACTAGGAGTCGGGAATGAGCAGTTCTTC.

This clone was picked up one time. The chain combines TRBV7-9 with TRBJ1-2; 12 nucleotides line up with TRBD1. The CDR3 spans 16 residues. Germline CDR1 and CDR2: SEHNR and FQNEAQ (reference sequence). V trimming: 4 bases; J trimming: 7 bases; junction bases outside the gene matches: 10. CDR3 in DNA: TGTGCCAGCAGCTCCACCGGGACAGGGGGCTTTGGTGGCTACACCTTC. This translates into CASSSTGTGGFGGYTF.

This clone was seen only a few times. The chain joins TRBV29-1 to TRBJ2-7; 9 bases are shared with TRBD1. The CDR3 runs 14 residues. Trimming cost V 6 bases and J 2 bases; bases outside gene matches: 8. Germline lookup yields CDR1 SQVTM and CDR2 ANQGSEA. The CDR3, as DNA: TGCAGCGTAGTACAGGGGGCGCAGGCCTACGAGCAGTACTTC. Residues: CSVVQGAQAYEQYF.

This chain uses TRBV5-1 with TRBJ2-2; D uncertain. The CDR3 totals 14 residues. V lost 4 bases, J lost 2 bases, and 9 bases lay in between. The V gene's germline CDR1 is SGHRS and CDR2 YFSETQ. CDR3 in DNA: TGCGCCAGCAGCCCAAGCCGAAACACCGGGGAGCTGTTTTTT. It yields the protein CASSPSRNTGELFF. The full variable domain, its missing parts supplied by reference TRBV5-1 and TRBJ2-2, is KAGVTQTPRYLIKTRGQQVTLSCSPISGHRSVSWYQQTPGQGLQFLFEYFSETQRNKGNFPGRFSGRQFSNSRSEMNVSTLELGDSALYLCASSPSRNTGELFFGEGSRLTVL.

CDR3 in DNA: TGTGCCAGCAGCCTGAAGCGGGCTGAAAACACCGGGGAGCTGTTTTTT. Protein: CASSLKRAENTGELFF. This chain joins TRBV7-9 and TRBJ2-2, with D perhaps matching TRBD2 (6 bases). Trimming cost V 5 bases and J 2 bases, with 15 bases left between them. From germline, CDR1 is SEHNR and CDR2 FQNEAQ (reference sequence). The CDR3 loop spans 16 amino acids.

The chain carries TRBV6-5 and TRBJ1-5; weak D call: TRBD1 (6 bases). This CDR3 is built from 15 residues. The germline V gene has CDR1 MNHEY and CDR2 SVGAGI. Trimming cost V 4 bases and J 3 bases, with 13 bases left between them. CDR3 residues: CASSLRGQHNQPQHF. DNA of the CDR3: TGTGCCAGCAGTTTACGTGGACAGCACAATCAGCCCCAGCATTTT.

The chain uses TRBV27 and TRBJ1-5; D ambiguous. The CDR3 covers 18 residues. Germline V gene sequence: CDR1 MNHEY, CDR2 SMNVEV (reference sequence). V lost 3 bases and J lost 0, with 18 bases in between. The CDR3 spells CASSLTISCNYSNQPQHF. CDR3 DNA: TGTGCCAGCAGTTTGACTATTAGCTGCAACTATAGCAATCAGCCCCAGCATTTT.

The V and J genes are TRBV29-1 and TRBJ2-7; maybe TRBD2 (5 bases). V lost 0 bases, J lost 3 bases, and 6 bases lay in between. This CDR3 spans 12 amino acids. The germline gives CDR1 SQVTM, CDR2 ANQGSEA. CDR3 nucleotide sequence: TGCAGCGTTGAAGAGAGGGACTACGAGCAGTACTTC. Its protein is CSVEERDYEQYF.

The chain links TRBV5-5 to TRBJ1-1; no clear D. The ends were cut back, 3 bases at V and 5 bases at J, with 5 bases in the middle. The CDR3 has 11 residues. Looked up from germline, CDR1 is SGHKS and CDR2 is YYEKEE (reference sequence). The CDR3 coding sequence is TGTGCCAGCAGCTCCTTTACTGAAGCTTTCTTT. This gives the protein CASSSFTEAFF. Full variable domain (remainder filled in from reference TRBV5-5 and TRBJ1-1): DAGVTQSPTHLIKTRGQQVTLRCSPISGHKSVSWYQQVLGQGPQFIFQYYEKEERGRGNFPDRFSARQFPNYSSELNVNALLLGDSALYLCASSSFTEAFFGQGTRLTVV.

The chain has TRBV7-9 and TRBJ2-5, with 7 bases identical to TRBD2. This CDR3 contains 13 residues. Germline CDR1 SEHNR, CDR2 FQNEAQ (reference sequence). V was pared by 1 base and J by 9 bases, with 5 bases of the junction left unmatched. CDR3 sequence reads: CASSLGIREAQYF. Here the CDR3 DNA reads TGTGCCAGCAGCTTAGGGATTCGGGAGGCCCAGTACTTC.

This clone has just a few counts. This chain uses TRBV6-1 with TRBJ2-3; D uncertain. Trimming stripped 6 bases from V and 6 bases from J, with 7 bases between. The CDR3 contains 11 residues. Germline lookup yields CDR1 MNHNS and CDR2 SASEGT. The CDR3 DNA is TGTGCCAGCAGCCGTATGGATACGCAGTATTTT. Encoded protein: CASSRMDTQYF.